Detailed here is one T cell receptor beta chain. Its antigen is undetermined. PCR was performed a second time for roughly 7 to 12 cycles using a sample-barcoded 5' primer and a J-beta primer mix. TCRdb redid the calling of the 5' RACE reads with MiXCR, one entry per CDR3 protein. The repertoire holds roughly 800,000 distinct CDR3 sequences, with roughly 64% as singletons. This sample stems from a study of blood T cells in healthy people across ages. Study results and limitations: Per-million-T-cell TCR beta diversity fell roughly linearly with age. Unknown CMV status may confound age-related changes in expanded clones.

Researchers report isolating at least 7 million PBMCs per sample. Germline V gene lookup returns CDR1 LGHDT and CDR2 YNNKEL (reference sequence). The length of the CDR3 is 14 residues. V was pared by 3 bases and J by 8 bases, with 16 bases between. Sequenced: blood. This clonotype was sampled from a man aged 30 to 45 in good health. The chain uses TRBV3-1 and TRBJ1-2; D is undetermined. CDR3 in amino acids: CASSQMGIWGGYTF. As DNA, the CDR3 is TGTGCCAGCAGCCAGATGGGGATTTGGGGAGGCTACACCTTC.